What follows are 12 T cell receptor beta chains derived from one specimen sequenced in a study of T cell repertoires in cytomegalovirus infection. Their cognate antigens are unknown. From the reads, TCRdb called clonotypes with MiXCR, one entry per CDR3 protein. The table records over 120,000 distinct CDR3 sequences, about 32% of them present only once. Here the sequenced sample was CD8+ T cells from cultured PBMCs, taken from culture after CMV antigen stimulation. Every receptor here comes from a human donor in good health (CMV status not recorded). Some clones in this sample may be carry-over from other donors' samples.

This clonotype was seen more than once but under ten times. The CDR3 coding sequence is TGCAGTGCTAGAGGAACCAGGGATTCCGGGGAGCTGTTTTTT. Amino acids: CSARGTRDSGELFF. This rearrangement joins TRBV20-1 to TRBJ2-2, with TRBD1 as a possible D gene (5 bases). The V gene's germline CDR1 is DFQATT and CDR2 SNEGSKA (reference sequence). Trimming pared 1 base from V and 6 bases from J, leaving 12 bases between. The CDR3 length is 14 residues.

This clonotype was seen only a few times. The V and J genes are TRBV27 and TRBJ1-2; 7 nucleotides line up with TRBD1. The CDR3 totals 15 residues. The V segment lost 5 bases and the J segment 3 bases; nucleotides outside the gene matches: 9. CDR1 and CDR2 from the germline V gene are MNHEY and SMNVEV (reference sequence). The chain's CDR3 is CASSTTGERDYGYTF. The CDR3 DNA is TGTGCCAGCAGTACTACAGGGGAAAGGGACTATGGCTACACCTTC.

This clonotype was recorded at least ten times. J is TRBJ1-2 and V is TRBV12-3 or TRBV12-4; D not resolved. The CDR3 is 14 residues long. Trimming left V 3 bases short and J 0 bases short, with 8 bases between. CDR3 protein: CASSFAGANYGYTF. As DNA, the CDR3 is TGTGCCAGCAGTTTTGCAGGAGCTAACTATGGCTACACCTTC.

This clonotype showed up many times. J is TRBJ2-7 and V is TRBV10-3, with D tentatively TRBD1 (6 bases). This CDR3 is 16 amino acids long. CDR1 and CDR2 from the germline V gene are ENHRY and SYGVKD. V was pared by 4 bases and J by 0 bases, with 16 bases between. Written as DNA, the CDR3 is TGTGCCATCAGTGGATCCTGGGACAAGAGCTCCTACGAGCAGTACTTC. Protein product: CAISGSWDKSSYEQYF.

The sample holds many counts of this clonotype. The chain uses TRBV2 and TRBJ1-5; D not resolved. The CDR3 consists of 16 residues. V lost 3 bases, J lost 2 bases, and 14 bases lay in between. Germline V gene lookup returns CDR1 SNHLY and CDR2 FYNNEI. CDR3 in amino acids: CASSESWGGGNQPQHF. CDR3 sequence (DNA): TGTGCCAGCAGTGAGAGTTGGGGAGGAGGCAATCAGCCCCAGCATTTT.

This chain uses TRBV28 with TRBJ1-4; 9 bases are a match to TRBD1. The CDR3 contains 16 residues. V shed 5 bases, J shed 8 bases, and the junction held 12 bases outside the gene matches. The germline CDR1 and CDR2 sequences are MDHEN and SYDVKM. The CDR3 loop is CASSVPFRDRVEKLFF. CDR3 coding DNA: TGTGCCAGCAGTGTCCCGTTCCGGGACAGGGTGGAAAAACTGTTTTTT.

The V and J genes are TRBV29-1 and TRBJ1-2; no clear D gene. The germline CDR1 and CDR2 sequences are SQVTM and ANQGSEA. CDR3 size: 11 residues. The ends were cut back, 5 bases at V and 4 bases at J, with 8 bases in the middle. The CDR3 spells CSVRTAYGYTF. The CDR3 DNA reads TGCAGCGTTCGAACAGCCTATGGCTACACCTTC.

This sequence joins TRBV2 and TRBJ1-1; D gene unclear. Trimming took 7 bases from V and 5 from J, leaving 14 bases between them. In germline, CDR1 is SNHLY, CDR2 FYNNEI. This CDR3 is 13 amino acids long. The CDR3 nucleotides are TGTGCCAGCATTCCCGGCTCACGGACTGAAGCTTTCTTT. Protein sequence: CASIPGSRTEAFF.

This sequence joins TRBV28 and TRBJ2-7, with 11 bases matching TRBD2. The CDR3 contains 15 residues. Germline values: CDR1 MDHEN, CDR2 SYDVKM. With V trimmed by 6 bases and J by 3 bases, 7 bases remained unmatched. CDR3 nucleotides: TGTGCCAGCAGCCAGAGACTAGCGGGGAACTACGAGCAGTACTTC. Protein: CASSQRLAGNYEQYF.

This clonotype has just a few counts. The V call is TRBV7-9, the J call TRBJ2-1; a weak D match, TRBD1 (6 bases). Per germline, CDR1 SEHNR and CDR2 FQNEAQ (reference sequence). This CDR3 has 14 amino acids. Trimming stripped 1 base from V and 7 bases from J, with 11 bases between. For the CDR3, the DNA is TGTGCCAGCAGCTTAGGGGCAGGGGTGAATGAGCAGTTCTTC. It yields the protein CASSLGAGVNEQFF.

V gene TRBV12-3 or TRBV12-4 combines with J gene TRBJ1-2, with D perhaps TRBD1 (5 bases). The CDR3 covers 20 residues. V dropped 7 bases and J dropped 1 base, with 31 bases sitting between them. The CDR3 protein is CASTPNLGVEAEALNYGYTF. The DNA of the CDR3 is TGTGCCAGCACCCCGAATTTGGGGGTGGAGGCGGAAGCCCTTAACTATGGCTACACCTTC.

This clonotype was seen a few times. This chain uses TRBV12-3 or TRBV12-4 with TRBJ1-1; TRBD1 agrees at 7 bases. Trimming removed 6 bases from V and 1 base from J; junction bases left unmatched: 5. The CDR3 contains 14 residues. For the CDR3, the DNA is TGTGCCAGCAGCCAGGGGGGGTGGAACACTGAAGCTTTCTTT. Translating gives CASSQGGWNTEAFF.